The 20 T cell receptor beta chains presented below share a single source sample, sequenced in a study of response to subunit inactivated influenza vaccine. From the RT-PCR reads, TCRdb called clonotypes with MiXCR, one entry per CDR3 protein. Of fewer than 700,000 distinct CDR3 sequences listed, over 10% were seen once; the top ten hold around 13%. The sequencing here drew on PBMCs from blood, taken about 40 days after vaccination. These receptors were collected from a man aged 50 to 59 who received an inactivated influenza vaccine.

This clonotype was seen a handful of times. The chain employs TRBV5-6 and TRBJ1-2; 8 bases match TRBD1. Germline V lookup: CDR1 SGHDT, CDR2 YYEEEE. This CDR3 contains 12 residues. V was clipped by 4 bases and J by 8 bases; unmatched bases: 4. The CDR3 is CASSHGQGGYTF. In DNA, the CDR3 is TGTGCCAGCAGCCACGGACAGGGCGGCTACACCTTC. Variable domain in full (rest from reference TRBV5-6 and TRBJ1-2): DAGVTQSPTHLIKTRGQQVTLRCSPKSGHDTVSWYQQALGQGPQFIFQYYEEEERQRGNFPDRFSGHQFPNYSSELNVNALLLGDSALYLCASSHGQGGYTFGSGTRLTVV.

This clonotype was counted between two and nine times. The V and J genes are TRBV19 and TRBJ2-7; 8 nucleotides match TRBD2. The CDR3 consists of 17 residues. Germline CDR1 and CDR2: LNHDA and SQIVND (reference sequence). V shed 5 bases and J 1 base; nucleotides not matched to a gene: 13. Written as DNA, the CDR3 is TGTGCCAGTAGTCCTGGAGCGGTCGGGGGGGGATCCTACGAGCAGTACTTC. As protein: CASSPGAVGGGSYEQYF. Filled out from reference TRBV19 and TRBJ2-7, the complete variable domain reads DGGITQSPKYLFRKEGQNVTLSCEQNLNHDAMYWYRQDPGQGLRLIYYSQIVNDFQKGDIAEGYSVSREKKESFPLTVTSAQKNPTAFYLCASSPGAVGGGSYEQYFGPGTRLTVT.

The V call is TRBV5-1, the J call TRBJ2-1; 7 nucleotides match TRBD1. Trimming removed 1 base from V and 4 bases from J; junction bases left unmatched: 5. This CDR3 spans 15 amino acids. CDR1 SGHRS and CDR2 YFSETQ come from the germline V gene. The CDR3, as DNA: TGCGCCAGCAGCTTGACAGGGACAGATTACAATGAGCAGTTCTTC. This codes for CASSLTGTDYNEQFF.

The chain employs TRBV5-5 and TRBJ2-6; possibly TRBD1 or TRBD2 for D (5 bases each). The CDR3 loop spans 14 amino acids. Trimming took 7 bases from V and 1 from J, leaving 9 bases between them. Per the germline V gene, CDR1 is SGHKS and CDR2 is YYEKEE (reference sequence). In nucleotides, the CDR3 is TGTGCCAGCGGTGGGGGATCTGGGGCCAACGTCCTGACTTTC. This encodes CASGGGSGANVLTF. Together with reference TRBV5-5 and TRBJ2-6, the CDR3 gives the full variable domain: DAGVTQSPTHLIKTRGQQVTLRCSPISGHKSVSWYQQVLGQGPQFIFQYYEKEERGRGNFPDRFSARQFPNYSSELNVNALLLGDSALYLCASGGGSGANVLTFGAGSRLTVL.

The chain carries TRBV28 and TRBJ2-1, with 9 bases that match TRBD2. Germline lookup yields CDR1 MDHEN and CDR2 SYDVKM. This CDR3 is built from 16 residues. The trim removed 5 bases at V and 3 bases at J, leaving 8 bases unmatched. CDR3 sequence: CASSAPSGAYYNEQFF. CDR3 nucleotides: TGTGCCAGCAGTGCACCTAGCGGGGCCTACTACAATGAGCAGTTCTTC.

The V call is TRBV5-1, the J call TRBJ2-3; TRBD2 matches 8 bases. V dropped 4 bases and J dropped 0; count of bases not matched to a gene: 7. From germline, CDR1 is SGHRS and CDR2 YFSETQ. This CDR3 has 16 amino acids. The CDR3 reads CASSRGGAPSTDTQYF. CDR3 DNA: TGCGCCAGCAGCCGGGGGGGGGCGCCCAGCACAGATACGCAGTATTTT.

The chain employs TRBV5-6 and TRBJ1-2; 11 bases fit TRBD1. The ends lost 3 bases at V and 6 bases at J; junction bases unmatched: 4. CDR1 is SGHDT and CDR2 is YYEEEE in the germline V gene. This CDR3 is 14 amino acids long. In nucleotides, the CDR3 is TGTGCCAGCAGCTGGGGACAGGGGGAGGATGGCTACACCTTC. Translated, it gives CASSWGQGEDGYTF.

The rearrangement uses TRBV6-6 and TRBJ2-1; 8 positions agree with TRBD1. There are 13 residues in the CDR3. V shed 6 bases and J 12 bases; nucleotides not matched to a gene: 10. From germline, CDR1 is MNHNY and CDR2 SVGAGI (reference sequence). The CDR3 sequence: CASSSSQGARQFF. In DNA form, the CDR3 reads TGTGCCAGCAGCTCCAGTCAGGGGGCGCGGCAGTTCTTC.

This clonotype was observed at least ten times. Its ends do not fully match the called genes, so a read error is possible. The chain combines TRBV5-1 with TRBJ2-5; the D gene could be TRBD1 or TRBD2 (5 bases each). The CDR3 totals 14 residues. Germline values: CDR1 SGHRS, CDR2 YFSETQ. The CDR3 spells CASSSGTNQETQYF. For the CDR3, the DNA is TGTGCCAGCAGTTCCGGGACCAACCAAGAGACCCAGTACTTC.

The J gene is TRBJ1-6, the V gene TRBV12-3 or TRBV12-4; no reliable D call. The ends were cut back, 3 bases at V and 4 bases at J, with 13 bases in the middle. CDR3 size: 16 residues. This CDR3 is CASSFRIPFYNSPLHF. DNA of the CDR3: TGTGCCAGCAGTTTTAGGATCCCCTTTTATAATTCACCCCTCCACTTT.

The V gene is TRBV7-2, the J gene TRBJ2-3; TRBD2 matches at 15 bases. Trimming took 4 bases from V and 5 from J; bases not matched to a gene: 10. Germline V gene lookup returns CDR1 SGHTA and CDR2 FQGNSA. The CDR3 runs 18 residues. The CDR3 loop is CASSYGTSGRRRGDTQYF. CDR3 DNA sequence: TGTGCCAGCAGCTACGGGACTAGCGGGAGGAGGAGGGGAGATACGCAGTATTTT.

This clonotype was detected only a few times. V is TRBV12-3 or TRBV12-4 and J is TRBJ2-2; 9 bases match TRBD2. There are 17 residues in the CDR3. V lost 6 bases to trimming and J lost 4 bases; unmatched junction nucleotides: 12. The CDR3 reads CASSPSGIAGATGELFF. The CDR3 nucleotides are TGTGCCAGCAGCCCCTCCGGGATAGCGGGAGCCACCGGGGAGCTGTTTTTT.

The CDR3 reads CASSKTMNTEAFF. The DNA of the CDR3 is TGTGCCAGCAGCAAGACCATGAACACTGAAGCTTTCTTT. The gene calls are TRBV14 and TRBJ1-1; D unresolved. The V end lost 5 bases, the J end lost 0 bases, and 7 bases lay between the germline ends. The germline gives CDR1 SGHDN, CDR2 FVKESK. The CDR3 runs 13 residues. Combining the CDR3 with reference TRBV14 and TRBJ1-1 gives the whole variable domain EAGVTQFPSHSVIEKGQTVTLRCDPISGHDNLYWYRRVMGKEIKFLLHFVKESKQDESGMPNNRFLAERTGGTYSTLKVQPAELEDSGVYFCASSKTMNTEAFFGQGTRLTVV.

The rearrangement uses TRBV12-3 or TRBV12-4 and TRBJ2-1; D remains unclear. Trimming shortened V by 11 bases and J by 0 bases, and 14 bases separated the two germline ends. This CDR3 spans 14 amino acids. In DNA form, the CDR3 reads TGTGCCTCCACTGGGTCCCTCTCCTACAATGAGCAGTTCTTC. It is translated as CASTGSLSYNEQFF.

This clonotype came up a few times. The rearrangement links TRBV27 to TRBJ2-1, with 7 bases aligning to TRBD2. Germline lookup yields CDR1 MNHEY and CDR2 SMNVEV (reference sequence). The CDR3 is made up of 16 amino acids. Germline trimming cut 6 bases from V and 6 bases from J; bases unmatched to any gene: 14. In DNA form, the CDR3 reads TGTGCCAGCAGGGGGGATGGGAGGGGTTGGTTCAATGAGCAGTTCTTC. Amino acid sequence: CASRGDGRGWFNEQFF.

In its sample, this clonotype was seen many times. The rearrangement uses TRBV28 and TRBJ2-5, with 9 bases that match TRBD1. The germline V gene has CDR1 MDHEN and CDR2 SYDVKM. J was trimmed by 2 bases and V by 5 bases; bases with no gene match: 9. This CDR3 is 16 amino acids long. DNA of the CDR3: TGTGCCAGCAGTCCTACCGGGACAGGGATACAAGAGACCCAGTACTTC. Its translation is CASSPTGTGIQETQYF. Using reference TRBV28 and TRBJ2-5 for the parts outside the CDR3, the full variable domain is DVKVTQSSRYLVKRTGEKVFLECVQDMDHENMFWYRQDPGLGLRLIYFSYDVKMKEKGDIPEGYSVSREKKERFSLILESASTNQTSMYLCASSPTGTGIQETQYFGPGTRLLVL.

The V and J genes are TRBV4-3 and TRBJ2-1; 10 nucleotides match TRBD2. V gave up 4 bases and J gave up 5 bases; unmatched junction bases: 8. The V gene's germline CDR1 is LGHNA and CDR2 YSLEER. The CDR3 is 16 amino acids. CDR3 in DNA: TGCGCCAGCAGCCGCATTGGGACTAGCGCCGACAATGAGCAGTTCTTC. It specifies CASSRIGTSADNEQFF.

This clonotype was detected ten times or more. This chain joins TRBV7-2 and TRBJ2-3; 7 bases line up with TRBD2. This CDR3 has 15 residues. Germline CDR1 reads SGHTA; CDR2 reads FQGNSA. J gave up 3 bases and V 5 bases, and 8 bases lay outside the gene matches. The CDR3 loop reads CASSPTGLVTDTQYF. The CDR3 DNA follows: TGTGCCAGCAGCCCTACCGGACTAGTGACAGATACGCAGTATTTT.

V is TRBV2 and J is TRBJ2-1; TRBD1 agrees at 10 bases. Germline V gene sequence: CDR1 SNHLY, CDR2 FYNNEI. This CDR3 has 13 residues. V was clipped by 7 bases and J by 9 bases; unmatched bases: 6. The CDR3 nucleotides are TGTGCCAGCAAAGGGACAGGGGATAGTGAGCAGTTCTTC. This codes for CASKGTGDSEQFF. Full variable domain (remainder filled in from reference TRBV2 and TRBJ2-1): EPEVTQTPSHQVTQMGQEVILRCVPISNHLYFYWYRQILGQKVEFLVSFYNNEISEKSEIFDDQFSVERPDGSNFTLKIRSTKLEDSAMYFCASKGTGDSEQFFGPGTRLTVL.

This clonotype was seen only a few times. J is TRBJ1-2 and V is TRBV29-1; D might be TRBD1 (5 bases). The germline gives CDR1 SQVTM, CDR2 ANQGSEA. V lost 6 bases to trimming and J lost 1 base, with 6 bases between them. The CDR3 extends over 11 amino acids. CDR3 nucleotides: TGCAGCGTCCAGGGTAACTATGGCTACACCTTC. It translates to CSVQGNYGYTF. The variable domain in full, completed from reference TRBV29-1 and TRBJ1-2, reads SAVISQKPSRDICQRGTSLTIQCQVDSQVTMMFWYRQQPGQSLTLIATANQGSEATYESGFVIDKFPISRPNLTFSTLTVSNMSPEDSSIYLCSVQGNYGYTFGSGTRLTVV.